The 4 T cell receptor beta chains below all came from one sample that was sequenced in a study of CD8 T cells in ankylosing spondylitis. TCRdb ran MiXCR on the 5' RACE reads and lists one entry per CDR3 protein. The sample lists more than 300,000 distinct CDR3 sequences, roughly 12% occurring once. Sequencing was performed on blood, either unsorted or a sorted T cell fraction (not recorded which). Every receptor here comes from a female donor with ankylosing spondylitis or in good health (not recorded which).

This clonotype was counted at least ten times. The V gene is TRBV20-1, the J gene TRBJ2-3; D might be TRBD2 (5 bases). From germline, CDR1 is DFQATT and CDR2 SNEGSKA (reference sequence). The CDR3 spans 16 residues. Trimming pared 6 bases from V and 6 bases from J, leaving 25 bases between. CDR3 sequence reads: CSAAPFVGINGDTQYF. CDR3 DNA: TGCAGTGCCGCGCCTTTTGTCGGGATAAACGGGGATACGCAGTATTTT.

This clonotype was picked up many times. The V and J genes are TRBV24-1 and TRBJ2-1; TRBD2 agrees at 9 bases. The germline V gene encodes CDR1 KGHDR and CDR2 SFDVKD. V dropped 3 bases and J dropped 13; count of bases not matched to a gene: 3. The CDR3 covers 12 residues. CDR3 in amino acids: CATSDRLAVQFF. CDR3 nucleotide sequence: TGTGCCACCAGTGATCGACTAGCGGTTCAGTTCTTC.

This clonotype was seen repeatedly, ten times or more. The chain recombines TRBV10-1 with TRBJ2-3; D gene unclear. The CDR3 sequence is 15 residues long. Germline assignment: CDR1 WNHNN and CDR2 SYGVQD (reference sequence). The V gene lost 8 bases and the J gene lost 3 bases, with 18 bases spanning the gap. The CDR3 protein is CASSSDTVGTDTQYF. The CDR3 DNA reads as TGCGCCAGCTCCTCAGACACCGTCGGTACAGATACGCAGTATTTT.

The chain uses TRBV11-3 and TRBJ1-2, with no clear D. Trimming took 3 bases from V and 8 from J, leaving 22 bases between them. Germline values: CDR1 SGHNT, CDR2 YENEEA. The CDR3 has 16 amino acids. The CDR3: CASSFDDYIGGFGYTF. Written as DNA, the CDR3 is TGTGCCAGCAGCTTCGACGATTATATCGGCGGCTTCGGCTACACCTTC.